The clone carrying this T cell receptor (beta chain) was detected once. This entry belongs to a study of post-analysis software for immune sequencing data. Included in the TCR beta cDNA libraries were unique molecular identifiers. From the PCR reads, TCRdb called clonotypes with MiXCR, one entry per CDR3 protein. The sample yields hundreds of thousands of distinct CDR3 sequences, 35% to 40% seen once. Sequencing was done on a sample of blood. The clonotype comes from a girl aged 5-17 years with multiple sclerosis.

CDR3 sequence (DNA): TGCGCCAGCAGCTTTAAGGCCAATCACTACACAGATACGCAGTATTTT. As protein: CASSFKANHYTDTQYF. V and J are TRBV5-1 and TRBJ2-3, with no clear D. Trimming pared 2 bases from V and 2 bases from J, leaving 15 bases between. CDR3 length: 16 residues. Germline CDR1 reads SGHRS; CDR2 reads YFSETQ.